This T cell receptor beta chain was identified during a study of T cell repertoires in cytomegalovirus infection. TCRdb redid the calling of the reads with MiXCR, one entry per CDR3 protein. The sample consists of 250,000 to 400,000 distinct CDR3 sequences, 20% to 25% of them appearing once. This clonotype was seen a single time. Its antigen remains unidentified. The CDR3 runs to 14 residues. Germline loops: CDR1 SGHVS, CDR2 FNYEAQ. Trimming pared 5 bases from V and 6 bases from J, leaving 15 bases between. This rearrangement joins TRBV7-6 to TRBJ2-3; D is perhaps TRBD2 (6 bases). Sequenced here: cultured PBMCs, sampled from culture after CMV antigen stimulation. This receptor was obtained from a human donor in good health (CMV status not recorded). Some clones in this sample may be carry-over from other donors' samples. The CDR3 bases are TGTGCCAGCAGCGGGGCCGGGACTGGGGATACGCAGTATTTT. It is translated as CASSGAGTGDTQYF.